This paragraph covers one T cell receptor beta chain sequence. This sample stems from a study of blood T cell repertoires in COVID-19. For the study at large: Spain, Italy and the United States supplied samples that represented acute and convalescent COVID-19.

The cohort comprised adults aged about 18 to 100 years residing in around 25 US areas. Symptom resolution, clearance, or two negative PCRs marked donors in Cohort 3 as recovered. CDR3 length: 13 amino acids. The ends were cut back, 2 bases at V and 7 bases at J, with 11 bases in the middle. Germline assignment: CDR1 WNHNN and CDR2 SYGVQD (reference sequence). Under the authors' procedure: Amplified reference gene primers provided the basis for estimating nucleated cell counts. TCRdb keeps only in-frame clones here, not all; method: immunoSEQ multiplex PCR. The V and J calls and clone size come from that table; D and trimming were worked out from the DNA. This table has 150,000 to 200,000 clones, over 70% appearing once.

The J gene is TRBJ1-2, the V gene TRBV10-1; D unclear. The TCR comes from a woman aged 55-69 years who had recovered from COVID-19. Material: PBMCs or T cells enriched from blood (not recorded which). In DNA, the CDR3 is TGCGCCAGCAGTGAGCAACAGTATCGTGGCTACACCTTC. This translates into CASSEQQYRGYTF.